This T cell receptor beta chain was obtained from a study of shared clonotypes between healthy human individuals. Notes on the study in general: Clonotype sharing among donors, it was expected, would be affected by sequencing depth.

Assay used: immunoSEQ multiplex PCR; TCRdb lists only in-frame clones, some missing. The table shows fewer than 550,000 clones, with about 80% occurring only once. Comment on this clone: The antigen remains undetermined.

This receptor was identified in a woman aged 40 to 50 in good health. Some clones in this sample may be carry-over from other donors' samples. The sample taken for sequencing was PBMCs.

CDR3 coding DNA: TGTGCCAGCAGCTTAGGTCCTAGCGGGAGCTCCTACAATGAGCAGTTCTTC. Translation gives CASSLGPSGSSYNEQFF. The rearrangement uses TRBV7-2 and TRBJ2-1; 10 bases align to TRBD2. CDR1 SGHTA and CDR2 FQGNSA come from the germline V gene. V gave up 1 base and J gave up 0 bases; unmatched junction bases: 3. The CDR3 contains 17 residues.